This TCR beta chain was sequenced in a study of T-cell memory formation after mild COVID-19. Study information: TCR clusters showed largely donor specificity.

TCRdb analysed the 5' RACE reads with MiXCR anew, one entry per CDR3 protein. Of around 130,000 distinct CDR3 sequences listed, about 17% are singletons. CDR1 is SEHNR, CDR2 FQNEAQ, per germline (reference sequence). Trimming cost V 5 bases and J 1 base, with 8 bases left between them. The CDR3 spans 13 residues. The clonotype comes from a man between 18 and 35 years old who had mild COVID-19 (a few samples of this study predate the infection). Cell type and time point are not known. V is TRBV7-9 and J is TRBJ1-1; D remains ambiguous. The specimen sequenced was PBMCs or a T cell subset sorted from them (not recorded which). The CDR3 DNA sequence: TGTGCCAGCAGCCTCAAGGAGAACACTGAAGCTTTCTTT. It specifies CASSLKENTEAFF. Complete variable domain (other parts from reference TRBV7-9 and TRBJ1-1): DTGVSQNPRHKITKRGQNVTFRCDPISEHNRLYWYRQTLGQGPEFLTYFQNEAQLEKSRLLSDRFSAERPKGSFSTLEIQRTEQGDSAMYLCASSLKENTEAFFGQGTRLTVV.